These 23 T cell receptor beta chains came from one sample sequenced in a study of human thymus T cells. This table comes from immunoSEQ multiplex PCR, and its TCRdb copy is limited to in-frame clones, with some not included. The sample lists tens of thousands of clones, 85% to 95% seen once, with around 0.03% in the top ten. Corrective cardiac operations yielded the resected thymus tissue. Sequences were obtained from thymus tissue. The source of these receptors is a girl younger than two with a congenital heart defect but otherwise immunologically healthy.

This clone was seen a single time. The V gene is TRBV7-2, the J gene TRBJ2-1; 10 bases fit TRBD2. This CDR3 has 16 residues. CDR1 and CDR2 (germline): SGHTA, FQGNSA. The V and J ends lost 2 bases and 5 bases, in that order; junction bases with no gene match: 6. This CDR3 reads CASSLSPGLADNEQFF. The CDR3 coding sequence is TGTGCCAGCAGCTTAAGCCCCGGACTAGCGGACAATGAGCAGTTCTTC.

CDR3: CASNIASRNPYEQYF. DNA of the CDR3: TGCGCCAGCAATATAGCTAGCCGAAACCCCTACGAGCAGTACTTC. The chain joins TRBV5-1 to TRBJ2-7, with a possible D match to TRBD2 (5 bases). Trimming stripped 6 bases from V and 2 bases from J, with 18 bases between. CDR3 length equals 15 residues. Germline V lookup: CDR1 SGHRS, CDR2 YFSETQ.

J is TRBJ1-3 and V is TRBV30, with D maybe TRBD1 (5 bases). V shed 4 bases and J shed 1 base, with 14 bases lying between them. The CDR3 has 15 amino acids. The germline CDR1 and CDR2 sequences are GTSNPN and SVGIG (reference sequence). CDR3 nucleotides: TGTGCCTGGATCCCGGGCAGGGAGTCTGGAAACACCATATATTTT. As protein: CAWIPGRESGNTIYF.

V gene TRBV5-6 combines with J gene TRBJ2-1, with 8 positions matching TRBD1. After removal of 0 bases from V and 3 bases from J, the junction contained 8 bases not matched to a gene. Germline lookup yields CDR1 SGHDT and CDR2 YYEEEE. This CDR3 has 17 residues. CDR3 in DNA: TGTGCCAGCAGCTTGGCACGACAGGGGCCCATCTACAATGAGCAGTTCTTC. This translates into CASSLARQGPIYNEQFF.

V is TRBV7-9 and J is TRBJ2-2, with 9 positions matching TRBD1. The length of the CDR3 is 16 residues. Unmatched junction bases numbered 8, after V lost 4 bases and J lost 5 bases. The germline CDR1 and CDR2 sequences are SEHNR and FQNEAQ (reference sequence). The CDR3 DNA reads TGTGCCAGCAGCTCCGGGACAGGGATTGGAACCGGGGAGCTGTTTTTT. This gives the protein CASSSGTGIGTGELFF. The full variable domain, in which reference TRBV7-9 and TRBJ2-2 provide the parts outside the CDR3, is DTGVSQNPRHKITKRGQNVTFRCDPISEHNRLYWYRQTLGQGPEFLTYFQNEAQLEKSRLLSDRFSAERPKGSFSTLEIQRTEQGDSAMYLCASSSGTGIGTGELFFGEGSRLTVL.

The chain recombines TRBV7-9 with TRBJ1-1; D gene uncertain. Germline CDR1 is SEHNR and CDR2 is FQNEAQ (reference sequence). CDR3 length: 12 amino acids. V lost 1 base, J lost 4 bases, and 4 bases lay in between. The chain's CDR3 is CASSLGLTEAFF. The CDR3 DNA reads TGTGCCAGCAGCTTAGGCCTCACTGAAGCTTTCTTT.

The J gene is TRBJ2-5, the V gene TRBV18; TRBD2 might be the D (6 bases). The germline V and J ends were trimmed by 1 base and 3 bases, with 9 bases remaining between them. The germline gives CDR1 KGHSH, CDR2 LQKENI. The CDR3 has 14 residues. CDR3 DNA: TGTGCCAGCTCACCACGGGGGGAGGAAGAGACCCAGTACTTC. This encodes CASSPRGEEETQYF.

This chain connects TRBV10-1 to TRBJ1-5; TRBD1 agrees at 7 bases. The V segment lost 8 bases and the J segment 6 bases; nucleotides outside the gene matches: 10. Germline V gene lookup returns CDR1 WNHNN and CDR2 SYGVQD (reference sequence). The CDR3 has 14 residues. The CDR3 DNA reads as TGCGCCAGCGGACAGACAGGGATGAGTCAGCCCCAGCATTTT. Protein sequence: CASGQTGMSQPQHF.

The chain joins TRBV9 to TRBJ2-1; 14 positions agree with TRBD2. This CDR3 is built from 20 residues. V was clipped by 2 bases and J by 0 bases; unmatched bases: 10. Germline lookup yields CDR1 SGDLS and CDR2 YYNGEE. CDR3 sequence (DNA): TGTGCCAGCAGCGTTCGCCCGGGACTAGCGGGAGTCGGCTCCTACAATGAGCAGTTCTTC. This translates into CASSVRPGLAGVGSYNEQFF. Based on the CDR3 plus reference TRBV9 and TRBJ2-1, the full variable domain is DSGVTQTPKHLITATGQRVTLRCSPRSGDLSVYWYQQSLDQGLQFLIQYYNGEERAKGNILERFSAQQFPDLHSELNLSSLELGDSALYFCASSVRPGLAGVGSYNEQFFGPGTRLTVL.

V is TRBV10-3 and J is TRBJ2-7, with D perhaps matching TRBD2 (5 bases). From germline, CDR1 is ENHRY and CDR2 SYGVKD. Trimming took off 0 bases at V and 0 bases at J, with 9 bases between the two ends. The CDR3 length is 15 residues. CDR3 region: CAISESDCASYEQYF. The CDR3 coding sequence is TGTGCCATCAGTGAGTCGGACTGTGCCTCCTACGAGCAGTACTTC.

J is TRBJ2-2 and V is TRBV5-1, with D tentatively TRBD1 or TRBD2 (5 bases each). Germline CDR1 reads SGHRS; CDR2 reads YFSETQ. The V end was cut by 1 base, the J end by 8 bases, with 18 bases between. CDR3 size: 16 residues. CDR3 protein: CASSLTRDGSKGELFF. For the CDR3, the DNA is TGCGCCAGCAGCTTGACAAGGGACGGCTCGAAGGGGGAGCTGTTTTTT. Drawing the rest from reference TRBV5-1 and TRBJ2-2, the complete variable domain is KAGVTQTPRYLIKTRGQQVTLSCSPISGHRSVSWYQQTPGQGLQFLFEYFSETQRNKGNFPGRFSGRQFSNSRSEMNVSTLELGDSALYLCASSLTRDGSKGELFFGEGSRLTVL.

This clone occurred a few times. The chain couples TRBV5-4 to TRBJ1-1; D gene unclear. CDR1 is SGHNT, CDR2 YYREEE, per germline (reference sequence). The CDR3 covers 15 residues. Trimming left V 0 bases short and J 1 base short, with 10 bases between. The CDR3 loop reads CASSLAPIRNTEAFF. CDR3 DNA: TGTGCCAGCAGCTTGGCCCCAATCAGGAACACTGAAGCTTTCTTT.

The rearrangement links TRBV5-8 to TRBJ2-5; 9 bases map to TRBD1. Per germline, CDR1 SGHTS and CDR2 YDEGEE. The V segment lost 7 bases and the J segment 3 bases; nucleotides outside the gene matches: 10. The CDR3 extends over 15 amino acids. The CDR3 region has the DNA TGTGCCAGCGGCACGTCGGACAGGGGAGAAGAGACCCAGTACTTC. It encodes CASGTSDRGEETQYF.

V usage is TRBV7-6 and J usage is TRBJ2-1; D is possibly TRBD1 or TRBD2 (5 bases each). The V gene lost 5 bases and the J gene lost 4 bases, with 15 bases spanning the gap. This CDR3 comprises 15 residues. CDR1 and CDR2 from the germline V gene are SGHVS and FNYEAQ. The CDR3 DNA reads TGTGCCAGCAGCGCCCGGGACCCTTTTTACAATGAGCAGTTCTTC. Its protein product is CASSARDPFYNEQFF.

In DNA, the CDR3 is TGTGCCAGCCAACCGGGACCCGAACACTACGAGCAGTACTTC. Encoded protein: CASQPGPEHYEQYF. The chain joins TRBV28 to TRBJ2-7; D is tentatively TRBD1 or TRBD2 (5 bases each). Germline values: CDR1 MDHEN, CDR2 SYDVKM. V shed 8 bases and J shed 3 bases, with 17 bases lying between them. This CDR3 spans 14 amino acids. Together with reference TRBV28 and TRBJ2-7, the CDR3 gives the full variable domain: DVKVTQSSRYLVKRTGEKVFLECVQDMDHENMFWYRQDPGLGLRLIYFSYDVKMKEKGDIPEGYSVSREKKERFSLILESASTNQTSMYLCASQPGPEHYEQYFGPGTRLTVT.

The V gene is TRBV20-1, the J gene TRBJ1-1; the D is unclear. The CDR3 is 10 residues long. Germline V lookup: CDR1 DFQATT, CDR2 SNEGSKA (reference sequence). V was cut by 8 bases and J by 7 bases, with 11 bases left in between. CDR3 in amino acids: CSPGGGEAFF. The CDR3 DNA follows: TGCAGTCCTGGCGGTGGTGAAGCTTTCTTT.

This chain uses TRBV14 with TRBJ2-7, with D perhaps TRBD1 (5 bases). V gave up 4 bases and J gave up 7 bases, with 20 bases separating them. The CDR3 is 15 residues long. The germline gives CDR1 SGHDN, CDR2 FVKESK. Here the CDR3 DNA reads TGTGCCAGCAGCCCCCATGACAGCTCCACCGGGGAGCAGTACTTC. Residues: CASSPHDSSTGEQYF.

The chain uses TRBV5-5 and TRBJ2-2; 8 positions agree with TRBD2. CDR3 length: 16 residues. With 0 bases clipped from V and 3 bases from J, the junction kept 4 bases outside the gene matches. Per the germline V gene, CDR1 is SGHKS and CDR2 is YYEKEE (reference sequence). The DNA for the CDR3 is TGTGCCAGCAGCTTGGGACTAGCGTATCACACCGGGGAGCTGTTTTTT. This codes for CASSLGLAYHTGELFF.

The table lists this clone with a count of one. V is TRBV5-1 and J is TRBJ2-7; D gene uncertain. The CDR3 loop spans 13 amino acids. V lost 0 bases and J 3 bases, leaving 7 bases between the germline ends. Germline V gene data show CDR1 as SGHRS and CDR2 as YFSETQ. The CDR3 DNA sequence: TGCGCCAGCAGCTTGGCGGCCCGCTACGAGCAGTACTTC. It translates to CASSLAARYEQYF.

The chain recombines TRBV28 with TRBJ1-3, with unresolved D. Trimming left V 5 bases short and J 4 bases short, with 15 bases between. This CDR3 contains 15 residues. Germline V gene lookup returns CDR1 MDHEN and CDR2 SYDVKM. This chain's CDR3 is CASSPGLADGNTIYF. CDR3 DNA: TGTGCCAGCAGTCCAGGCTTAGCGGACGGAAACACCATATATTTT.

The V call is TRBV2, the J call TRBJ1-3; D is undetermined. Germline V CDR1 and CDR2: SNHLY, FYNNEI. The CDR3 has 18 residues. Between the trimmed V and J ends, which lost 3 bases and 0 bases, there was a span of 18 bases. CDR3: CASSENGGREDSGNTIYF. CDR3 DNA sequence: TGTGCCAGCAGTGAGAATGGCGGTAGGGAGGACTCTGGAAACACCATATATTTT. The complete variable domain, with remaining parts taken from reference TRBV2 and TRBJ1-3, reads EPEVTQTPSHQVTQMGQEVILRCVPISNHLYFYWYRQILGQKVEFLVSFYNNEISEKSEIFDDQFSVERPDGSNFTLKIRSTKLEDSAMYFCASSENGGREDSGNTIYFGEGSWLTVV.

V usage is TRBV6-1 and J usage is TRBJ1-6; D gene uncertain. CDR3 length equals 16 residues. From germline, CDR1 is MNHNS and CDR2 SASEGT. The germline V and J ends were trimmed by 4 bases and 7 bases, with 17 bases remaining between them. CDR3 DNA: TGTGCCAGCAGTGGCGCCACTTGGCCTTTGAATTCACCCCTCCACTTT. Amino acid sequence: CASSGATWPLNSPLHF.

The chain recombines TRBV28 with TRBJ2-3; 14 nucleotides match TRBD2. CDR1 and CDR2 (germline): MDHEN, SYDVKM. The V gene end was trimmed by 4 bases and the J gene end by 5 bases; junction bases not matched to a gene: 11. The CDR3 totals 18 residues. This CDR3 is CASSSPGLAGEAVDTQYF. The CDR3 nucleotides read TGTGCCAGCAGTTCCCCGGGACTAGCGGGAGAGGCGGTAGATACGCAGTATTTT.